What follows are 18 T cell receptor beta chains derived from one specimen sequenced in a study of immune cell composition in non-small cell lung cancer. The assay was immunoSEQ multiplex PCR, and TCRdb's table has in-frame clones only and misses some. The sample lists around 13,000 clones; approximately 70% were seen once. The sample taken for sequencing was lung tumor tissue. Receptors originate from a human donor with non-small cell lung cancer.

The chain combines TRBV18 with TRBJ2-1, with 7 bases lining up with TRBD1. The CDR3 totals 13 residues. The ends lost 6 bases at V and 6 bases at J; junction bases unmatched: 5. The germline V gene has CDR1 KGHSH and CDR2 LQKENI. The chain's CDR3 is CASSHRDSNEQFF. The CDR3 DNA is TGTGCCAGCTCTCACCGGGACAGCAATGAGCAGTTCTTC.

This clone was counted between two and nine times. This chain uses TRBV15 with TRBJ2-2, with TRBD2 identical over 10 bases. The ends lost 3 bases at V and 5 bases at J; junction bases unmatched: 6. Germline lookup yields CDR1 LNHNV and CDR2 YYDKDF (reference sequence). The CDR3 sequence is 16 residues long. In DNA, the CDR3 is TGTGCCACCAGCAGGTCTAGCGGGGGAGCTACCGGGGAGCTGTTTTTT. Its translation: CATSRSSGGATGELFF.

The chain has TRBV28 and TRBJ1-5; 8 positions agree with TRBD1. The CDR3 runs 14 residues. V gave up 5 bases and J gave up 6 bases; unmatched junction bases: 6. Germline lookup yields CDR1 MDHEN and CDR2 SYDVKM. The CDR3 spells CASSSYRGAQPQHF. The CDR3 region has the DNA TGTGCCAGCAGTAGTTACAGGGGGGCTCAGCCCCAGCATTTT. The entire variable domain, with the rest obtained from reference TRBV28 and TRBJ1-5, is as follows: DVKVTQSSRYLVKRTGEKVFLECVQDMDHENMFWYRQDPGLGLRLIYFSYDVKMKEKGDIPEGYSVSREKKERFSLILESASTNQTSMYLCASSSYRGAQPQHFGDGTRLSIL.

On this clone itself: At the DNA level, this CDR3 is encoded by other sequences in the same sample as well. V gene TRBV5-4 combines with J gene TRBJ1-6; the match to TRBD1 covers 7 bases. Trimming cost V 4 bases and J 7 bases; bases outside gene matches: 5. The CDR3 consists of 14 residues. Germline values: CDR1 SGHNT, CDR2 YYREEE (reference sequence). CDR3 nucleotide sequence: TGTGCCAGCAGCATACGACAGGGCAATTCACCCCTCCACTTT. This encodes CASSIRQGNSPLHF.

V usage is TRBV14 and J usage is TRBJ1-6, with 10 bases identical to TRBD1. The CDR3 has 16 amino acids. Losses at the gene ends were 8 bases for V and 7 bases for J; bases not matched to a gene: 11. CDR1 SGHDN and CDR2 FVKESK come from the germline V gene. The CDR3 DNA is TGTGCCAGCGGGGGGGACAGGGGAGCGAAAAATTCACCCCTCCACTTT. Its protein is CASGGDRGAKNSPLHF.

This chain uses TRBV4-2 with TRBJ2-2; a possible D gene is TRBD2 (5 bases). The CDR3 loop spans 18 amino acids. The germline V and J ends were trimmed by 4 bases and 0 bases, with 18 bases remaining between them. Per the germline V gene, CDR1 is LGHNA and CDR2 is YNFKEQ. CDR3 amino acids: CASSRMRVEYPNTGELFF. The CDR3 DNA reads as TGTGCCAGCAGCCGCATGAGGGTAGAGTACCCGAACACCGGGGAGCTGTTTTTT.

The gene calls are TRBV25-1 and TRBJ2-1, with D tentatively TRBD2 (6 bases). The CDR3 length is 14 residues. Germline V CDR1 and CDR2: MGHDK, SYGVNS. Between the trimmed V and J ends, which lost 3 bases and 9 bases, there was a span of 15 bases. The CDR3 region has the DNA TGTGCCAGCAGTGACCCTGGTGGGGGAGGTGAGCAGTTCTTC. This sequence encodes CASSDPGGGGEQFF.

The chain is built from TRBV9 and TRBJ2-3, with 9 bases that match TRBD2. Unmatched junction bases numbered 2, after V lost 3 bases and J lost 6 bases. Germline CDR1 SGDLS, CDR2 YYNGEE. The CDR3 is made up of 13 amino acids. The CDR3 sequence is CASSAGTSDTQYF. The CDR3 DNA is TGTGCCAGCAGCGCGGGGACTAGCGATACGCAGTATTTT. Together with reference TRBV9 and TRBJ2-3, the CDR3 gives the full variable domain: DSGVTQTPKHLITATGQRVTLRCSPRSGDLSVYWYQQSLDQGLQFLIQYYNGEERAKGNILERFSAQQFPDLHSELNLSSLELGDSALYFCASSAGTSDTQYFGPGTRLTVL.

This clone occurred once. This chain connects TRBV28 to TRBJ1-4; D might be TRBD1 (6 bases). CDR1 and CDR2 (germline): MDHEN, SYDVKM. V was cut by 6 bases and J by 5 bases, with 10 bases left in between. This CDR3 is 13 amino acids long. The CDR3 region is CASRTDRNEKLFF. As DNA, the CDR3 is TGTGCCAGCAGAACCGACAGGAATGAAAAACTGTTTTTT.

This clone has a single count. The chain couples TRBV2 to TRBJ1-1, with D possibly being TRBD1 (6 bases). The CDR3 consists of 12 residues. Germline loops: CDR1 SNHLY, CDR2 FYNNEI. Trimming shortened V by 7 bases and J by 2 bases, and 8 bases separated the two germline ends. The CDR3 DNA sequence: TGTGCCAGCAAGGGACATAACACTGAAGCTTTCTTT. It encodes CASKGHNTEAFF.

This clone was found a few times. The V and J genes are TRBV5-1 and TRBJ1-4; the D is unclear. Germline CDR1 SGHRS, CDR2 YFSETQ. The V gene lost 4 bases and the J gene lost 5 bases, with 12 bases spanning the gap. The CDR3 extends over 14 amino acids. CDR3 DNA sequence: TGCGCCAGCAGCCCCCTGTCCCCGAATGAAAAACTGTTTTTT. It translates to CASSPLSPNEKLFF.

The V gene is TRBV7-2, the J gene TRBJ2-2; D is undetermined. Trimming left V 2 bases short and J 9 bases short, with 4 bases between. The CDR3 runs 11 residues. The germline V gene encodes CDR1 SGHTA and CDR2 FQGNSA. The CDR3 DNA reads TGTGCCAGCAGCTTACGGTGGGAGCTGTTTTTT. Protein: CASSLRWELFF.

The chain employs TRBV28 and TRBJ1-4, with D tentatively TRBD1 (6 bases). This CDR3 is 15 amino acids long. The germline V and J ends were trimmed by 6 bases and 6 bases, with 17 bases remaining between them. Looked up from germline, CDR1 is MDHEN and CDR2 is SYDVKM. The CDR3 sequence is CASRNWDIPDEKLFF. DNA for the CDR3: TGTGCCAGCAGGAATTGGGACATCCCGGATGAAAAACTGTTTTTT.

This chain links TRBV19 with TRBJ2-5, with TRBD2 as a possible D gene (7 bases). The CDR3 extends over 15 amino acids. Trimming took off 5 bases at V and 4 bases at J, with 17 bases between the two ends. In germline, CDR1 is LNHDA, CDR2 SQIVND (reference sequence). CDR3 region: CASSDRGAGGETQYF. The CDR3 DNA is TGTGCCAGTAGTGATCGGGGGGCTGGAGGAGAGACCCAGTACTTC. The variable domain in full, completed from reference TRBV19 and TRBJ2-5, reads DGGITQSPKYLFRKEGQNVTLSCEQNLNHDAMYWYRQDPGQGLRLIYYSQIVNDFQKGDIAEGYSVSREKKESFPLTVTSAQKNPTAFYLCASSDRGAGGETQYFGPGTRLLVL.

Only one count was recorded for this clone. The DNA of the CDR3 is TGTGCCAGCAGACAGGACAGGGTTCCCTACGAGCAGTACTTC. This sequence encodes CASRQDRVPYEQYF. The J gene is TRBJ2-5, the V gene TRBV28; 8 positions match TRBD1. The better agreement between TRBJ2-7 and the DNA end casts doubt on the J call. Germline V gene lookup returns CDR1 MDHEN and CDR2 SYDVKM. This CDR3 spans 14 amino acids.

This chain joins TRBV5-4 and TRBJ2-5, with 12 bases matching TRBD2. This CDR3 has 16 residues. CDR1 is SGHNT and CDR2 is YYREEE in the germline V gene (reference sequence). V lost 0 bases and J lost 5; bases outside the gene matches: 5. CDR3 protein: CASSLGLAGAQETQYF. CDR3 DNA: TGTGCCAGCAGCTTGGGACTAGCGGGAGCTCAGGAGACCCAGTACTTC.

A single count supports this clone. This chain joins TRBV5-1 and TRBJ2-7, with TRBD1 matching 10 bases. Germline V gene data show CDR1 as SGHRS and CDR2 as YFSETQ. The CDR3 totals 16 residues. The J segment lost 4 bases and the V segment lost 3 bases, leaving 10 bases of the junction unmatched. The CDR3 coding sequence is TGCGCCAGCAGCTCATATCCGGGACAGGGGAAGTACGAGCAGTACTTC. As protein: CASSSYPGQGKYEQYF.

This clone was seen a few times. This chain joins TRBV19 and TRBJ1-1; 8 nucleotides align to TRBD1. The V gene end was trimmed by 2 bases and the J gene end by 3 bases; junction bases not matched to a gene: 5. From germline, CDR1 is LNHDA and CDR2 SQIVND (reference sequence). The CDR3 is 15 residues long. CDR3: CASSIYGTGHTEAFF. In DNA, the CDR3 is TGTGCCAGTAGTATATACGGGACAGGTCACACTGAAGCTTTCTTT. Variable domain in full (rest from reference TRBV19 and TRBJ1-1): DGGITQSPKYLFRKEGQNVTLSCEQNLNHDAMYWYRQDPGQGLRLIYYSQIVNDFQKGDIAEGYSVSREKKESFPLTVTSAQKNPTAFYLCASSIYGTGHTEAFFGQGTRLTVV.